The present TCR beta chain was sequenced within a study of T cell repertoires in cytomegalovirus infection. Each CDR3 protein gets one entry after TCRdb re-called the reads with MiXCR. The table includes 310,000 or so distinct CDR3 sequences, 25% detected once. This clonotype was observed a handful of times. The antigen remains undetermined. V lost 1 base, J lost 1 base, and 5 bases lay in between. CDR3 length: 13 amino acids. The germline V gene has CDR1 DFQATT and CDR2 SNEGSKA (reference sequence). Sequenced material: cultured PBMCs, taken from culture after CMV antigen stimulation. The sequence came from a human donor in good health (CMV status not recorded). Some clones in this sample may be carry-over from other donors' samples. The chain links TRBV20-1 to TRBJ2-1; D remains ambiguous. DNA for the CDR3: TGCAGTGCTAGAGGGGATTCCTACAATGAGCAGTTCTTC. Its translation is CSARGDSYNEQFF.